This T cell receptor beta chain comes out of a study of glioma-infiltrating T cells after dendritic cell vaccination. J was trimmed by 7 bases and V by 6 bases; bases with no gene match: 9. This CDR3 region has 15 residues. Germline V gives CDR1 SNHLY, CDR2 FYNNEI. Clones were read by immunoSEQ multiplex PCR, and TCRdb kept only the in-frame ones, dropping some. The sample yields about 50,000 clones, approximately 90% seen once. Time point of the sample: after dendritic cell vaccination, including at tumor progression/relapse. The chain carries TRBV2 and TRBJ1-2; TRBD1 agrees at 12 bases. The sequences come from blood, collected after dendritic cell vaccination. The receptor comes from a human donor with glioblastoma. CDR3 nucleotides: TGTGCCAGCAGCGACCCGGGACAGGGGGCGGGTGGCTACACCTTC. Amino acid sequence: CASSDPGQGAGGYTF. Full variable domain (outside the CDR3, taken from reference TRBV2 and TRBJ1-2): EPEVTQTPSHQVTQMGQEVILRCVPISNHLYFYWYRQILGQKVEFLVSFYNNEISEKSEIFDDQFSVERPDGSNFTLKIRSTKLEDSAMYFCASSDPGQGAGGYTFGSGTRLTVV.